The clone carrying this T cell receptor (beta chain) has a handful of counts. Its antigen is still unknown. As to time point: newly diagnosed GD, antithyroid drugs for less than 3 months. PBMCs provided the RNA from which the TCR library was made. This entry comes from a study of regulatory T cells in long-lasting Graves disease. The CDR3 length is 13 residues. Per the germline V gene, CDR1 is MNHNS and CDR2 is SASEGT. Trimming cost V 2 bases and J 5 bases, with 9 bases left between them. CDR3-region Arm-PCR and iRepertoire HTBI primers produced the TCR beta libraries. One entry per CDR3 protein results from TCRdb running MiXCR on the multiplex PCR reads. The sample has 240,000 or so distinct CDR3 sequences; about 19% are singletons. Study-wide results and caveats: The analysis examined peripheral blood only and excluded thyroid tissue. Persistent patients shared more public clonotypes (around 2,500) than new patients (approximately 970).

The source is a female donor with Graves disease. Sample: peripheral blood mononuclear cells (PBMCs), taken at new diagnosis, from a patient treated with antithyroid drugs. V gene TRBV6-1 combines with J gene TRBJ1-2; unclear D gene. The chain's CDR3 is CASSENGNYGYTF. The CDR3, as DNA: TGTGCCAGCAGTGAAAACGGAAATTATGGCTACACCTTC.